This is a list of T cell receptor beta chains from one sample in a study of T cells in Graves' hyperthyroidism and ophthalmopathy. TCRdb called the multiplex PCR reads again in MiXCR, with one record for every CDR3 protein. The table includes some 700,000 distinct CDR3 sequences, around 16% detected once. Material for sequencing was blood. The receptors were sampled from a man between 50 and 59 years old with Graves' hyperthyroidism. The CDR3 runs from the conserved cysteine through the conserved F or W. D genes are given only for firm matches. Expanded clones are given a class, and other clones once, few, many or no size at all.

D,size,V,length,J,DNA,CDR3
-,few,TRBV2,14,TRBJ2-7,TGTGCCAGCAAACCCAGCGGATTCTCCTACGAGCAGTACTTC,CASKPSGFSYEQYF
-,few,TRBV12-3/TRBV12-4,14,TRBJ2-7,TGTGCCAGCAGTTTAGAACAGGGAGGCTACGAGCAGTACTTC,CASSLEQGGYEQYF
-,once,TRBV7-2,14,TRBJ2-7,TGTGCCAGCAGCTGGGTTGGAAGCTCCTACGAGCAGTACTTC,CASSWVGSSYEQYF
TRBD1,few,TRBV9,15,TRBJ1-4,TGTGCCAGCAGCCTTTCCGGGACAGCTAATGAAAAACTGTTTTTT,CASSLSGTANEKLFF
-,-,TRBV18,14,TRBJ1-2,TGTGCCAGCTCACCTGACAGGTTCTCCGACGGCTACACCTTC,CASSPDRFSDGYTF
-,few,TRBV25-1,15,TRBJ2-5,TGTGCCAGCAGTGAGGCCGGGCCCAGGGGAGAGACCCAGTACTTC,CASSEAGPRGETQYF
TRBD2,-,TRBV6-5,17,TRBJ2-5,TGTACCAGCAGTTACTCGACTAGCGGGAGGGCCGAGGAGACCCAGTACTTC,CTSSYSTSGRAEETQYF
-,-,TRBV7-2,13,TRBJ1-5,TGTGCCAGCAGCTTAGAGATTAATCAGCCCCAGCATTTT,CASSLEINQPQHF
TRBD1,many,TRBV6-2/TRBV6-3,17,TRBJ1-5,TGTGCCAGCCGATTGAGAGGGGGCGCGAATGGCAATCAGCCCCAGCATTTT,CASRLRGGANGNQPQHF
-,-,TRBV6-5,14,TRBJ2-1,TGTGCCAGCAGTTACTCCAATTCCTACAATGAGCAGTTCTTC,CASSYSNSYNEQFF
-,-,TRBV29-1,12,TRBJ1-2,TGCAGCGTTGAAGAGCCTTTGGATGGCTACACCTTC,CSVEEPLDGYTF
TRBD2,many,TRBV7-2,16,TRBJ2-3,TGTGCCAGCAGCTCCTCTAGCGGGGGGGCCGCAGATACGCAGTATTTT,CASSSSSGGAADTQYF
TRBD1,-,TRBV19,15,TRBJ2-1,TGTGCCAGTAGTATGGACAGGGGGCCCTACAATGAGCAGTTCTTC,CASSMDRGPYNEQFF
TRBD2,few,TRBV2,15,TRBJ2-2,TGTGCCAGCAGTGTGACTAGCGGGGCCACCGGGGAGCTGTTTTTT,CASSVTSGATGELFF
-,few,TRBV28,12,TRBJ1-3,TGTGCCAGCAGCTTCCAAGGAAACACCATATATTTT,CASSFQGNTIYF
-,few,TRBV4-1,16,TRBJ2-7,TGCGCCAGCAGCCAAGGAAGGAGAGAGATTCGTTACGAGCAGTACTTC,CASSQGRREIRYEQYF
-,many,TRBV6-1,14,TRBJ1-4,TGTGCCAGCAGACGCGGGACAACTAATGAAAAACTGTTTTTT,CASRRGTTNEKLFF
TRBD2,many,TRBV7-9,15,TRBJ2-3,TGTGCCAGCAGCCGGCAAGCGGGAGGAGCAGATACGCAGTATTTT,CASSRQAGGADTQYF
-,-,TRBV7-9,12,TRBJ1-1,TGTGCCAGCAACTCGGCCTACACTGAAGCTTTCTTT,CASNSAYTEAFF
TRBD1,few,TRBV20-1,15,TRBJ2-2,TGCAGTGCTAGATATGGGACAGGGTCGACCGGGGAGCTGTTTTTT,CSARYGTGSTGELFF
TRBD2,many,TRBV7-2,16,TRBJ2-1,TGTGCCAGCAGCCCAGGGACTAGCGGGCCTCATCTAAAGGAGTTCTTC,CASSPGTSGPHLKEFF
-,many,TRBV13,13,TRBJ2-7,TGTGCCAGCAGCTTAGTAGGGTTCTACGAGCAGTACTTC,CASSLVGFYEQYF
-,-,TRBV28,12,TRBJ1-1,TGTGCCAGCAGAGTCCCGGGACATCGGGCTTTCTTT,CASRVPGHRAFF
-,-,TRBV12-3/TRBV12-4,15,TRBJ1-2,TGTGCCAGCAGTTTTAGCAGGGCGGCACTTGATGGCTACACCTTC,CASSFSRAALDGYTF
-,many,TRBV27,15,TRBJ2-7,TGTGCCAGCAGTTTATTATCAGGTTACGAGTACGAGCAGTACTTC,CASSLLSGYEYEQYF
-,many,TRBV11-2,14,TRBJ2-5,TGTGCCAGCAGCTTAGAGTTTTCGTTAGAGACCCAGTACTTC,CASSLEFSLETQYF
-,-,TRBV5-1,13,TRBJ2-7,TGCGCCAGCAGCCGGACAGCGGGGTACGAGCAGTACTTC,CASSRTAGYEQYF
-,many,TRBV11-2,16,TRBJ2-5,TGTGCCAGCAGCAACCGACGGGTGGATCGTCAAGAGACCCAGTACTTC,CASSNRRVDRQETQYF
-,many,TRBV18,14,TRBJ2-7,TGTGCCAGCTCACCACCGGGGGTACCCTACGAGCAGTACTTC,CASSPPGVPYEQYF
TRBD1,-,TRBV10-3,15,TRBJ1-4,TGTGCCATCAGGGGACAGGACTTCCCTAATGAAAAACTGTTTTTT,CAIRGQDFPNEKLFF
-,few,TRBV5-4,16,TRBJ2-3,TGTGCCAGCAGCTTGTGGGGCAGGGGTGAGACAGATACGCAGTATTTT,CASSLWGRGETDTQYF
TRBD1,few,TRBV2,16,TRBJ2-2,TGTGCCAGCAGGGTGGGACAGGGGGCGAACACCGGGGAGCTGTTTTTT,CASRVGQGANTGELFF
-,-,TRBV27,15,TRBJ2-1,TGTGCCAGCAGCCTCACTAGGAACACTTACAATGAGCAGTTCTTC,CASSLTRNTYNEQFF
TRBD1,many,TRBV19,16,TRBJ2-2,TGTGCCAGTAGTGGGGACAGGTCACCGAACACCGGGGAGCTGTTTTTT,CASSGDRSPNTGELFF
-,few,TRBV7-8,15,TRBJ2-1,TGTGCCAGCAGCGAGAGGGAGTTTTGGTACAATGAGCAGTTCTTC,CASSEREFWYNEQFF
-,many,TRBV15,18,TRBJ2-4,TGTGCCACCAGCAGAGATGGAGGTGGAGGAAAAGCCAAAAACATTCAGTACTTC,CATSRDGGGGKAKNIQYF
-,many,TRBV6-1,15,TRBJ2-3,TGTGCCAGCAGTAACAGGGCCTCTAGCACAGATACGCAGTATTTT,CASSNRASSTDTQYF
-,-,TRBV5-1,13,TRBJ2-5,TGCGCCAGCAGCTTAAATGCGCAGGAGACCCAGTACTTC,CASSLNAQETQYF
-,-,TRBV28,17,TRBJ2-7,TGTGCCAGCAGTCGCCAAGGTGGGGACAAGATGTCCTACGAGCAGTACTTC,CASSRQGGDKMSYEQYF
TRBD1,many,TRBV29-1,15,TRBJ2-1,TGCAGCGTTGAACGAGGGACAGGGGGAGGCAATGAGCAGTTCTTC,CSVERGTGGGNEQFF
-,few,TRBV19,14,TRBJ1-3,TGTGCCAGTAGCCGGGGGACTTTCGGGGACACCATATATTTT,CASSRGTFGDTIYF
TRBD2,many,TRBV20-1,16,TRBJ2-3,TGCAGTGCTAGAGTTGGGACTAGCGGTAGCACAGATACGCAGTATTTT,CSARVGTSGSTDTQYF
-,few,TRBV7-3,15,TRBJ2-2,TGTGCCAGCAGCCCAAGCGGGTGGTACGGCGGGGAGCTGTTTTTT,CASSPSGWYGGELFF
-,-,TRBV28,18,TRBJ2-7,TGTGCCAGCAGTACTGCCGGAGACTTCGTTATCCCTTCCTACGAGCAGTACTTC,CASSTAGDFVIPSYEQYF
TRBD2,few,TRBV20-1,17,TRBJ2-2,TGCAGTGCTAGCGACCAGGGACTAGCCGGGAGGTACGGGGAGCTGTTTTTT,CSASDQGLAGRYGELFF
-,-,TRBV18,12,TRBJ1-1,TGTGCCAGCTCACCAACGGTGACTGAAGCTTTCTTT,CASSPTVTEAFF
-,few,TRBV27,16,TRBJ2-7,TGTGCCAGCAGTGCCAGTGGTCAGGGCTACGTAGACGAGCAGTACTTC,CASSASGQGYVDEQYF
-,many,TRBV7-8,16,TRBJ1-1,TGTGCCAGCACCTCTCCTACCTGGGGGGGGGCGACTGAAGCTTTCTTT,CASTSPTWGGATEAFF
TRBD2,many,TRBV28,13,TRBJ2-1,TGTGCCAGCAGTCCGGGGGGGATTAATGAGCAGTTCTTC,CASSPGGINEQFF
TRBD1,many,TRBV20-1,14,TRBJ1-2,TGCAGTGCTCCCGGGACAGGGGCCAACTATGGCTACACCTTC,CSAPGTGANYGYTF
-,-,TRBV5-1,15,TRBJ2-1,TGCGCCAGCAGCTTGAAACGAGTGACCTACAATGAGCAGTTCTTC,CASSLKRVTYNEQFF
-,-,TRBV29-1,12,TRBJ1-3,TGCAGCTCTCGGGGATCTGGAAACACCATATATTTT,CSSRGSGNTIYF